Shown below are 10 T cell receptor beta chains from a single sample sequenced in a study of T cells in Graves' hyperthyroidism and ophthalmopathy. There were TCR beta CDR3 regions amplified from RNA transcripts. First-round RT-PCR targeting the TCR CDR3 was performed with the HTBI primer set. TCRdb analysed the multiplex PCR reads with MiXCR anew, one entry per CDR3 protein. The sample yields approximately 610,000 distinct CDR3 sequences, roughly 14% seen once. The sequenced sample was blood. These TCRs come from a woman between 40 and 50 years old with Graves' ophthalmopathy.

This clonotype has a count of ten or more. The V and J genes are TRBV6-2 or TRBV6-3 and TRBJ2-2, with 9 bases that match TRBD2. The CDR3 extends over 15 amino acids. CDR1 MNHEY and CDR2 SVGEGT come from the germline V gene. V was clipped by 5 bases and J by 4 bases; unmatched bases: 5. This CDR3 reads CASSPSGTPTGELFF. CDR3 bases: TGTGCCAGCAGTCCTAGCGGGACCCCCACCGGGGAGCTGTTTTTT.

This clonotype was counted a few times. This chain uses TRBV18 with TRBJ2-7, with TRBD2 as a possible D gene (5 bases). This CDR3 has 16 amino acids. Germline values: CDR1 KGHSH, CDR2 LQKENI. The V gene lost 3 bases and the J gene lost 4 bases, with 19 bases spanning the gap. CDR3 sequence: CASSPGGLLGFYEQYF. CDR3 nucleotides: TGTGCCAGCTCACCCGGAGGTCTGCTCGGCTTTTACGAGCAGTACTTC.

The table lists this clonotype with many counts. The V gene is TRBV20-1, the J gene TRBJ2-5; D remains unclear. Germline CDR1 and CDR2: DFQATT and SNEGSKA (reference sequence). The V and J ends lost 1 base and 4 bases respectively, with 10 bases between them. CDR3 size: 13 residues. The CDR3 here is CSARVPYLETQYF. The CDR3 coding sequence is TGCAGTGCTAGAGTGCCGTATTTAGAGACCCAGTACTTC.

V gene TRBV20-1 combines with J gene TRBJ1-1; D uncertain. Trimming removed 0 bases at V and 8 bases at J, with 10 bases between. The CDR3 has 12 residues. Germline CDR1 is DFQATT and CDR2 is SNEGSKA (reference sequence). The chain's CDR3 is CSARDHLMEAFF. DNA for the CDR3: TGCAGTGCTAGAGATCACCTAATGGAAGCTTTCTTT.

This rearrangement joins TRBV11-2 to TRBJ2-2, with 9 bases fitting TRBD2. This CDR3 is built from 18 residues. V lost 2 bases and J lost 6; bases outside the gene matches: 13. CDR1 SGHAT and CDR2 FQNNGV come from the germline V gene. The CDR3 reads CASSLSRLGGGAAGELFF. For the CDR3, the DNA is TGTGCCAGCAGCTTAAGCCGACTCGGCGGGGGGGCGGCCGGGGAGCTGTTTTTT.

This clonotype was found many times. The chain combines TRBV7-2 with TRBJ2-7, with 13 bases identical to TRBD2. V trimming: 0 bases; J trimming: 4 bases; junction bases outside the gene matches: 3. The CDR3 runs 16 residues. The germline CDR1 and CDR2 sequences are SGHTA and FQGNSA. The CDR3 region has the DNA TGTGCCAGCAGCTTAGCGGTGACTAGCGGGAGGTACGAGCAGTACTTC. Translated: CASSLAVTSGRYEQYF.

This clonotype was seen at least ten times. The V and J genes are TRBV20-1 and TRBJ1-5, with D tentatively TRBD1 (5 bases). Germline CDR1 reads DFQATT; CDR2 reads SNEGSKA (reference sequence). The CDR3 sequence is 16 residues long. V gave up 1 base and J gave up 0 bases, with 13 bases separating them. This CDR3 reads CSARATGLYSNQPQHF. CDR3 coding DNA: TGCAGTGCTAGAGCTACAGGACTTTATAGCAATCAGCCCCAGCATTTT.

The V and J genes are TRBV5-6 and TRBJ1-1; 8 bases are shared with TRBD1. In germline, CDR1 is SGHDT, CDR2 YYEEEE. V lost 3 bases, J lost 3 bases, and 13 bases stayed unmatched. CDR3 length equals 17 residues. For the CDR3, the DNA is TGTGCCAGCAGCTCCGCTATTCTCAGGGGGCGCGACACTGAAGCTTTCTTT. The encoded protein is CASSSAILRGRDTEAFF.

This clonotype turned up a few times. The V call is TRBV9, the J call TRBJ2-5; D perhaps matches TRBD2 (5 bases). CDR1 is SGDLS and CDR2 is YYNGEE in the germline V gene. This CDR3 is built from 15 residues. Deletions cut 4 bases from V and 2 bases from J, with 15 bases between. CDR3 residues: CASSSGGRAQETQYF. CDR3 nucleotide sequence: TGTGCCAGCAGCTCAGGCGGGCGGGCGCAAGAGACCCAGTACTTC.

This clonotype was detected a few times. V and J are TRBV5-6 and TRBJ1-1, with TRBD1 matching 7 bases. With 1 base clipped from V and 0 bases from J, the junction kept 9 bases outside the gene matches. This CDR3 has 17 amino acids. Germline CDR1 SGHDT, CDR2 YYEEEE. CDR3: CASSLMRQGGMNTEAFF. CDR3 DNA sequence: TGTGCCAGCAGCTTGATGAGACAGGGTGGTATGAACACTGAAGCTTTCTTT.